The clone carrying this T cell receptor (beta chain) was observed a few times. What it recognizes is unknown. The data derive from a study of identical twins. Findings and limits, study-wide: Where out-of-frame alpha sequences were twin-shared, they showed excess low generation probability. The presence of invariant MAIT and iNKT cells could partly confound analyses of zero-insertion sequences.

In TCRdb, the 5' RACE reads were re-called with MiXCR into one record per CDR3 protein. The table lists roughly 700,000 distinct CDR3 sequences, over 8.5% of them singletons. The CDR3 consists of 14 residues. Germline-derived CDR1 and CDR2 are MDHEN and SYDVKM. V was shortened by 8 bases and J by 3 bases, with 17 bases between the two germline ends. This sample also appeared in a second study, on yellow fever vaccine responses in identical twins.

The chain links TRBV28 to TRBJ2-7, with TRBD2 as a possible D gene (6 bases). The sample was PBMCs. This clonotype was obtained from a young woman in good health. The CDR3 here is CASGLNLAYYEQYF. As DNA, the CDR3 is TGTGCCAGCGGCTTAAATCTAGCGTACTACGAGCAGTACTTC.